This record concerns one T cell receptor (beta chain) sequence. The sample is drawn from a study of blood T cell repertoires in COVID-19. Study as a whole: The origin of the acute and convalescent COVID-19 samples was the United States, Italy and Spain. T cells, B-cell-depleted T cells, or PBMCs supplied cDNA or gDNA.

Under the authors' procedure: Reference gene primer amplification in the assay estimated nucleated cell counts. Here immunoSEQ multiplex PCR was the method, and the copy in TCRdb shows in-frame clones only, minus some. The D gene and trimming were derived from the DNA, and the V and J assignments and clone size from that table. The data show 40,000 to 65,000 clones, 86% seen once. The germline CDR1 and CDR2 sequences are SEHNR and FQNEAQ (reference sequence). This CDR3 is 13 amino acids long. V lost 2 bases to trimming and J lost 7 bases, with 11 bases between them. Sequencing was carried out using peripheral blood. This clonotype was obtained from an older man with acute or convalescent COVID-19. The chain joins TRBV7-9 to TRBJ1-1; tentatively, D is TRBD1 (5 bases). CDR3: CASSLMTVREAFF. The DNA for the CDR3 is TGTGCCAGCAGCTTAATGACAGTACGTGAAGCTTTCTTT. The entire variable domain, with the rest obtained from reference TRBV7-9 and TRBJ1-1, is as follows: DTGVSQNPRHKITKRGQNVTFRCDPISEHNRLYWYRQTLGQGPEFLTYFQNEAQLEKSRLLSDRFSAERPKGSFSTLEIQRTEQGDSAMYLCASSLMTVREAFFGQGTRLTVV.